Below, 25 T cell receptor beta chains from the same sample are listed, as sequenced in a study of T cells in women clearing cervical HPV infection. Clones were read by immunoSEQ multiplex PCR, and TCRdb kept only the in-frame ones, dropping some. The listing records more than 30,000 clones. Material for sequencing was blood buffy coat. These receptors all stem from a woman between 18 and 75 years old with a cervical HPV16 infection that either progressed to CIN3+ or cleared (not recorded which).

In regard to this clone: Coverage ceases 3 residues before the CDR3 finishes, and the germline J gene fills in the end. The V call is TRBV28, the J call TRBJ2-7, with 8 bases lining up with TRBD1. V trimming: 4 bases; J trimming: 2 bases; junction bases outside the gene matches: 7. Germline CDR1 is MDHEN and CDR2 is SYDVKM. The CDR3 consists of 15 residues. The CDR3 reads CASSSWTGTPYEQYF. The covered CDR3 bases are TGTGCCAGCAGTTCGTGGACAGGGACACCCTACGAG.

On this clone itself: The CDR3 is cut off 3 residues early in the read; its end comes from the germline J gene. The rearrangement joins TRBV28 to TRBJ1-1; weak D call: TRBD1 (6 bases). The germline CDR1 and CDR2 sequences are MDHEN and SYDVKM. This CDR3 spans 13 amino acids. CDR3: CASSLAIQGKAFF. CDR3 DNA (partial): TGTGCCAGCAGTTTAGCAATACAGGGTAAA. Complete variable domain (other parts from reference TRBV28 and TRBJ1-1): DVKVTQSSRYLVKRTGEKVFLECVQDMDHENMFWYRQDPGLGLRLIYFSYDVKMKEKGDIPEGYSVSREKKERFSLILESASTNQTSMYLCASSLAIQGKAFFGQGTRLTVV.

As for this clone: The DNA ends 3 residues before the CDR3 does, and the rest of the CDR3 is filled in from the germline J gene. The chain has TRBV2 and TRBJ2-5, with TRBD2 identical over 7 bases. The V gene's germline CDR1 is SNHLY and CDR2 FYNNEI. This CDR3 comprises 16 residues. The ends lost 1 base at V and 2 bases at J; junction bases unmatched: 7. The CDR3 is CASSEGLAAVQETQYF. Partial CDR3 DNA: TGTGCCAGCAGTGAAGGGCTAGCGGCCGTACAAGAGACC.

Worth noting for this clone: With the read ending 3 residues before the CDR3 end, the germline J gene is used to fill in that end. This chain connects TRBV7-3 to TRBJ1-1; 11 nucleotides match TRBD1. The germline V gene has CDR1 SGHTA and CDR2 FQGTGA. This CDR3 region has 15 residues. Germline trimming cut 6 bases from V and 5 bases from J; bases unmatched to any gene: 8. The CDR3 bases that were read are TGTGCCAGCAGAGACCGGGACAGGGGGGATACTGAA. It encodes CASRDRDRGDTE. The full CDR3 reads CASRDRDRGDTEAFF.

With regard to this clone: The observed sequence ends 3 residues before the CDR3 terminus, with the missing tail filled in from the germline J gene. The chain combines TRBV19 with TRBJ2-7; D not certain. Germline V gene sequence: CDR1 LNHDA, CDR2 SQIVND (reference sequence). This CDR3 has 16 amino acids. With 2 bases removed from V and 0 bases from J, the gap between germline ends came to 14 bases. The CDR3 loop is CASSITADLLSYEQYF. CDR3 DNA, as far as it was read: TGTGCCAGTAGTATAACCGCGGATCTACTCTCCTACGAG. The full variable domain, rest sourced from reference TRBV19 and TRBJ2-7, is DGGITQSPKYLFRKEGQNVTLSCEQNLNHDAMYWYRQDPGQGLRLIYYSQIVNDFQKGDIAEGYSVSREKKESFPLTVTSAQKNPTAFYLCASSITADLLSYEQYFGPGTRLTVT.

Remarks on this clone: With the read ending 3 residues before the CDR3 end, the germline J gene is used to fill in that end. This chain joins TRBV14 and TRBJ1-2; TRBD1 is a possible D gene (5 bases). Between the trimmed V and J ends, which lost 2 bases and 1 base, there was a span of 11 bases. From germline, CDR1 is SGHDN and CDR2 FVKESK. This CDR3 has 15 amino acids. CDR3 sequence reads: CASSQYKGSNYGYTF. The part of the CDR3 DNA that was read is TGTGCCAGCAGCCAATATAAGGGGAGTAACTATGGC. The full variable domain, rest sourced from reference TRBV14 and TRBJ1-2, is EAGVTQFPSHSVIEKGQTVTLRCDPISGHDNLYWYRRVMGKEIKFLLHFVKESKQDESGMPNNRFLAERTGGTYSTLKVQPAELEDSGVYFCASSQYKGSNYGYTFGSGTRLTVV.

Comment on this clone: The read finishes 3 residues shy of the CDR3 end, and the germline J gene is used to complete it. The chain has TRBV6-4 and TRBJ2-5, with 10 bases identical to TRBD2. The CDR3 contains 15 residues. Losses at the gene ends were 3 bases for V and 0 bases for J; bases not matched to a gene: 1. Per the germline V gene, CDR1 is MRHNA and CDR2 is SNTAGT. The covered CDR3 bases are TGTGCCAGCAGTGAAACTAGCGGGGACCAAGAGACC. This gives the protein CASSETSGDQET. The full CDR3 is CASSETSGDQETQYF.

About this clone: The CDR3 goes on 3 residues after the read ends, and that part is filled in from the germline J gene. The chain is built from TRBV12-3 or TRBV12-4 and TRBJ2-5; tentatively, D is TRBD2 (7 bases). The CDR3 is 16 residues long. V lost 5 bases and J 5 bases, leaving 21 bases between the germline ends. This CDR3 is CASSARGGGVGETQYF. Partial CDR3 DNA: TGTGCCAGCAGTGCTAGGGGCGGGGGCGTTGGGGAGACC.

CDR3 residues: CSAQDRGKYGYTF. The sequenced CDR3 bases are TGCAGTGCTCAGGACAGGGGTAAATATGGC. V and J are TRBV20-1 and TRBJ1-2; 9 bases are shared with TRBD1. The missing CDR3 end, 3 residues past where the read stops, is filled in from the germline J gene. Germline assignment: CDR1 DFQATT and CDR2 SNEGSKA (reference sequence). The CDR3 length is 13 residues. J gave up 5 bases and V 5 bases, and 6 bases lay outside the gene matches.

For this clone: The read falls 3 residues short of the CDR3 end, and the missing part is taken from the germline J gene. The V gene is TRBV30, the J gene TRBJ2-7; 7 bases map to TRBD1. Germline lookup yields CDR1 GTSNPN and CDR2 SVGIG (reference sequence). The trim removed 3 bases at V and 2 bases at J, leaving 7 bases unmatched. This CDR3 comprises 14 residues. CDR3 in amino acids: CAWSKTGLPYEQYF. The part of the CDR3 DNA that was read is TGTGCCTGGAGCAAGACAGGGCTTCCCTACGAG.

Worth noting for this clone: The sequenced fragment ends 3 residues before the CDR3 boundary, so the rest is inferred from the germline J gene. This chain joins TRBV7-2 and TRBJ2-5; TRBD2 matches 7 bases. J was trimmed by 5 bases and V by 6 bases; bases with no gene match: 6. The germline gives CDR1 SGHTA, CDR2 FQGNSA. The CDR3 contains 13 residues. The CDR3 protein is CASRPWGGETQYF. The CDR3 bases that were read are TGTGCCAGCAGGCCTTGGGGGGGGGAGACC.

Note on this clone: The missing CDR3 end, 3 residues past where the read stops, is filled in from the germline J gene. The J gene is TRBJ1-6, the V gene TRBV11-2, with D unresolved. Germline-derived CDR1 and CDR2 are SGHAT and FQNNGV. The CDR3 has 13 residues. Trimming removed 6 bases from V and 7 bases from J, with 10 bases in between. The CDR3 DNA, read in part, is TGTGCCAGCAGACAGCAGGCCAATTCACCC. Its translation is CASRQQANSP. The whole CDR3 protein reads CASRQQANSPLHF. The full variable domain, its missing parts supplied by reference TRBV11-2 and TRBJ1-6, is EAGVAQSPRYKIIEKRQSVAFWCNPISGHATLYWYQQILGQGPKLLIQFQNNGVVDDSQLPKDRFSAERLKGVDSTLKIQPAKLEDSAVYLCASRQQANSPLHFGNGTRLTVT.

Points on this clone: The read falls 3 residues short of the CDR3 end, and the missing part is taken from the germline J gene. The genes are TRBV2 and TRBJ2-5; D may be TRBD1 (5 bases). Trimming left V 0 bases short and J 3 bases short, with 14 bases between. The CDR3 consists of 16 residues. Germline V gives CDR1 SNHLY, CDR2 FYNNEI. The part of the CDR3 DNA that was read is TGTGCCAGCAGTGAAGCGCTTCAGGGCAGAAAAGAGACC. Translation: CASSEALQGRKET. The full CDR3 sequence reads CASSEALQGRKETQYF.

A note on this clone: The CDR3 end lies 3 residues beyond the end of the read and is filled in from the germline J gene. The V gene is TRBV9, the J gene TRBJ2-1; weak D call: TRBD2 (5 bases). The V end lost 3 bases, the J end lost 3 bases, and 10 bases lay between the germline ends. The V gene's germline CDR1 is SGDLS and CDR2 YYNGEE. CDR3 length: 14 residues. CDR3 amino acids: CASSEAAGYNEQFF. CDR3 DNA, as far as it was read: TGTGCCAGCAGCGAAGCGGCTGGCTACAATGAG. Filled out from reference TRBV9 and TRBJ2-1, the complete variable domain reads DSGVTQTPKHLITATGQRVTLRCSPRSGDLSVYWYQQSLDQGLQFLIQYYNGEERAKGNILERFSAQQFPDLHSELNLSSLELGDSALYFCASSEAAGYNEQFFGPGTRLTVL.

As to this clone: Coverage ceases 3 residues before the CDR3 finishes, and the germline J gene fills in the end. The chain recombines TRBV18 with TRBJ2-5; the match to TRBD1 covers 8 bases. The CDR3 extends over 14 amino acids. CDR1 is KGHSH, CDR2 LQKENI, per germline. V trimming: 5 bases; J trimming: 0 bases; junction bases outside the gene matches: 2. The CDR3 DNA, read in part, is TGTGCCAGCTCAGGACAGGGCTACCAAGAGACC. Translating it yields CASSGQGYQET. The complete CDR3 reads CASSGQGYQETQYF.

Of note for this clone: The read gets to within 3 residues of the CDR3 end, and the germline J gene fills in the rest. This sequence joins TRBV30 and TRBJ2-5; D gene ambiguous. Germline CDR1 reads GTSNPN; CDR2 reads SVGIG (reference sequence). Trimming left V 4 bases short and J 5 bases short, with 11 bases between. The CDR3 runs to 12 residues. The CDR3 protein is CAWTALRETQYF. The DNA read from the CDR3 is TGTGCCTGGACCGCATTACGGGAGACC.

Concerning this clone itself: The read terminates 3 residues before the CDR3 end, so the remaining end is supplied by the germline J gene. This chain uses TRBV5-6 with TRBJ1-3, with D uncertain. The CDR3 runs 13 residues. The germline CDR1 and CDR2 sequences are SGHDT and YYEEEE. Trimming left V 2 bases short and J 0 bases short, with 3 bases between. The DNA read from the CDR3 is TGTGCCAGCAGCTTCCTCTCTGGAAACACC. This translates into CASSFLSGNT. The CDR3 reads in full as CASSFLSGNTIYF.

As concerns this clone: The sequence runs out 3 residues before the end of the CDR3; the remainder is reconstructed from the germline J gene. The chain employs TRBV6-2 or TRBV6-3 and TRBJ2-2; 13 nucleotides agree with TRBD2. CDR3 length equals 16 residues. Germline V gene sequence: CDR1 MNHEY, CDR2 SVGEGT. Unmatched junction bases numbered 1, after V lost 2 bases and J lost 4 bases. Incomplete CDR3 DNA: TGTGCCAGCAGTTACACTAGCGGGAGGGCCACCGGGGAG. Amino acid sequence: CASSYTSGRATGE. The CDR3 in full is CASSYTSGRATGELFF.

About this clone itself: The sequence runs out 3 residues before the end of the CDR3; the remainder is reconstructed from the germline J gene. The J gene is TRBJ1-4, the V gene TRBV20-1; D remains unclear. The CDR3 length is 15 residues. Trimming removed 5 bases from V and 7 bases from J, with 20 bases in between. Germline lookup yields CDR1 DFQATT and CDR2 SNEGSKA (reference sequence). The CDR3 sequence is CSAPFNRVQGEKLFF. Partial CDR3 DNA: TGCAGTGCTCCCTTCAATCGGGTACAAGGTGAAAAA.

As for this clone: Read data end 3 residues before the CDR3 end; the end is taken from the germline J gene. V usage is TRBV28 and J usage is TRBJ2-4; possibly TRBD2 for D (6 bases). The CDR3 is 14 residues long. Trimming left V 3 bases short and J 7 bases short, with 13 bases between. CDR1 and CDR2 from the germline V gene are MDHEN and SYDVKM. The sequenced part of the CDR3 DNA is TGTGCCAGCAGTTTTAGTAGCGGAGCTAACATT. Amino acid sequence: CASSFSSGANI. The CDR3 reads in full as CASSFSSGANIQYF.

The CDR3 sequence: CASSENLPAGYTEAFF. The covered CDR3 bases are TGTGCCAGCAGTGAGAATTTGCCGGCCGGGTACACTGAA. The V and J genes are TRBV2 and TRBJ1-1, with no clear D. The CDR3 extends 3 residues past the end of the read, so its final part is completed from the germline J gene. The V gene lost 3 bases and the J gene lost 3 bases, with 17 bases spanning the gap. Germline assignment: CDR1 SNHLY and CDR2 FYNNEI. There are 16 residues in the CDR3.

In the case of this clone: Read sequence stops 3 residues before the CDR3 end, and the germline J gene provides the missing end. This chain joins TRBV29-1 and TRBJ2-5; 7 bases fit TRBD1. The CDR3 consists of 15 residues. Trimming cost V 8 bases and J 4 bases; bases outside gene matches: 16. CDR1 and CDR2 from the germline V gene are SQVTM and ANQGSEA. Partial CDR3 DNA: TGCAGCCCCGTGAGTTGGGACAGACTCGGAGAGACC. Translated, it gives CSPVSWDRLGET. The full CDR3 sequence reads CSPVSWDRLGETQYF.

CDR3: CASSSGEGYEKLFF. The part of the CDR3 DNA that was read is TGTGCCAGCAGCTCGGGGGAGGGATATGAAAAA. This sequence joins TRBV14 and TRBJ1-4, with D possibly being TRBD1 (5 bases). The read halts 3 residues ahead of the CDR3 end, with the missing end drawn from the germline J gene. The CDR3 totals 14 residues. The ends were cut back, 5 bases at V and 6 bases at J, with 13 bases in the middle. Germline V gives CDR1 SGHDN, CDR2 FVKESK.

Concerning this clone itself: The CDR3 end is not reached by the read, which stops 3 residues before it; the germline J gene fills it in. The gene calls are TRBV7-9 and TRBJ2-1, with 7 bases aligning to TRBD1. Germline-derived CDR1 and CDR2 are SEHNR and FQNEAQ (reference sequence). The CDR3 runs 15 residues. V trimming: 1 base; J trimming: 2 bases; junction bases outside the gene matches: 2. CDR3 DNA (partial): TGTGCCAGCAGCTTAGGGGACAGCACCTACAATGAG. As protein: CASSLGDSTYNE. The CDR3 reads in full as CASSLGDSTYNEQFF.

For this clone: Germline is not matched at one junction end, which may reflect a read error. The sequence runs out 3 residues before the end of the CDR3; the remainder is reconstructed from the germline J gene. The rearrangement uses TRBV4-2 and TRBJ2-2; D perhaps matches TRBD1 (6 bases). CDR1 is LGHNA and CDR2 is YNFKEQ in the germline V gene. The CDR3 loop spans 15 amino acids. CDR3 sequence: CASSQGGKGSGELFF. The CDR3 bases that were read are TGCGCCAGCAGCCAAGGGGGAAAGGGGAGCGGGGAG.